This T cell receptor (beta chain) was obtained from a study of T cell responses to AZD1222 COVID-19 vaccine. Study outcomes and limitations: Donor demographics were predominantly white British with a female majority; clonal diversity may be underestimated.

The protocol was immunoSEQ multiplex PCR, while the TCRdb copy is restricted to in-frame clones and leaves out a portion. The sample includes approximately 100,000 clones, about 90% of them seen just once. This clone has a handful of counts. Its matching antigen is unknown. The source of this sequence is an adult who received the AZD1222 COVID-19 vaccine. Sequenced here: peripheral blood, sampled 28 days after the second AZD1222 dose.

CDR3 amino acids: CASSKGQGSYNEQFF. For the CDR3, the DNA is TGTGCCAGCAGCAAAGGACAGGGGTCTTACAATGAGCAGTTCTTC. The rearrangement uses TRBV7-2 and TRBJ2-1; 9 bases match TRBD1. Germline V CDR1 and CDR2: SGHTA, FQGNSA. V trimming: 5 bases; J trimming: 4 bases; junction bases outside the gene matches: 6. This CDR3 is built from 15 residues.